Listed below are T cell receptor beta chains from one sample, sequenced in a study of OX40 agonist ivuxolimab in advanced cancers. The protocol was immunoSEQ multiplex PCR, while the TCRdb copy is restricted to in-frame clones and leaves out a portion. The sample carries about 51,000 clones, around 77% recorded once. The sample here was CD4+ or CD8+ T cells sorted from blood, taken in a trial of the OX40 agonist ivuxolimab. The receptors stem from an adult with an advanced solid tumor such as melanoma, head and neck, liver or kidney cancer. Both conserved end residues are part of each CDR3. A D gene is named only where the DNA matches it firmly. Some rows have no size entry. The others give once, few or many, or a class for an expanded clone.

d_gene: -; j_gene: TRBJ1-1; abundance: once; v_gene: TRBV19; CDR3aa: CASRQGTEAFF; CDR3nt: TGTGCCAGTAGACAGGGCACTGAAGCTTTCTTT
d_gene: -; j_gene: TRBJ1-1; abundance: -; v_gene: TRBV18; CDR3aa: CASSPPGTPGEAFF; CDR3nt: TGTGCCAGCTCACCGCCCGGGACACCAGGTGAAGCTTTCTTT
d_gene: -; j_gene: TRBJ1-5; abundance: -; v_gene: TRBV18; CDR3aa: CASSLNPTGWAQPQHF; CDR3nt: TGTGCCAGCTCACTTAATCCGACGGGGTGGGCTCAGCCCCAGCATTTT
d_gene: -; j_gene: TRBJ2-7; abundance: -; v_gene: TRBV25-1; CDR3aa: CASSVSGTYEQYF; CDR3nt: TGTGCCAGCAGTGTTAGCGGAACCTACGAGCAGTACTTC
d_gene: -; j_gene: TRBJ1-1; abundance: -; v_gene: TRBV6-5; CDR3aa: CASKQTALNTEAFF; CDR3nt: TGTGCCAGCAAACAGACAGCCTTGAACACTGAAGCTTTCTTT
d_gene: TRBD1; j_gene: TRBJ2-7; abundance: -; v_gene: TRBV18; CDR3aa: CASSPAGQGAYEQYF; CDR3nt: TGTGCCAGCTCACCGGCGGGACAGGGGGCGTACGAGCAGTACTTC
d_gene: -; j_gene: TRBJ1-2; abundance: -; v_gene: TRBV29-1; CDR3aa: CSVGGRGNYGYTF; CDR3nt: TGCAGCGTTGGGGGGAGGGGAAACTATGGCTACACCTTC
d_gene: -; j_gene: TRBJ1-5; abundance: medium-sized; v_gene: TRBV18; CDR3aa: CASSGGGNQPQHF; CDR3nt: TGTGCCAGCTCAGGAGGTGGCAATCAGCCCCAGCATTTT
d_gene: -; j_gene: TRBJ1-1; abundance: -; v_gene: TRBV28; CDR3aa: CASSLNSLRGEAFF; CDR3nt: TGTGCCAGCAGTTTAAACTCTCTTAGGGGGGAAGCTTTCTTT
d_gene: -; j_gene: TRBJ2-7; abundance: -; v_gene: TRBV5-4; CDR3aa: CASSLGGELYEQYF; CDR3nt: TGTGCCAGCAGCTTGGGGGGAGAACTCTACGAGCAGTACTTC
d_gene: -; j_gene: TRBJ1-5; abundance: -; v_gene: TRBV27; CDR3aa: CASSLSKQGNQPQHF; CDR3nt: TGTGCCAGCAGTTTATCGAAGCAGGGAAATCAGCCCCAGCATTTT
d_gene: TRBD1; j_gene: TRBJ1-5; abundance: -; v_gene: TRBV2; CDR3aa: CASNPGTGYQPQHF; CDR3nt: TGTGCCAGCAATCCCGGGACAGGGTATCAGCCCCAGCATTTT
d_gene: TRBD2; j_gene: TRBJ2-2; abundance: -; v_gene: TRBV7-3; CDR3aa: CASSRLAGGGWSTGELFF; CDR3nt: TGTGCCAGCAGCAGACTAGCGGGGGGCGGCTGGAGCACCGGGGAGCTGTTTTTT
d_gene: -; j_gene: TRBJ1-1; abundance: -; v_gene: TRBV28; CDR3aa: CASSLKAIRAAGHTEAFF; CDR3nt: TGTGCCAGCAGTTTAAAGGCCATACGGGCCGCCGGCCACACTGAAGCTTTCTTT
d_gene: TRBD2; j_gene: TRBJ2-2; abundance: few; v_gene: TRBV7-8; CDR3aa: CASSASILAGGNTGELFF; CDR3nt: TGTGCCAGCAGCGCCAGCATCCTAGCGGGAGGGAACACCGGGGAGCTGTTTTTT
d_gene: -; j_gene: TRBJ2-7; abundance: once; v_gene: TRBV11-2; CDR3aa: CASSLWMTGGNEQYF; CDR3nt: TGTGCCAGCAGCTTGTGGATGACAGGAGGGAACGAGCAGTACTTC
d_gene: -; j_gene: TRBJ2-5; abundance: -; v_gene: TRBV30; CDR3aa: CAWSRQAQETQYF; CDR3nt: TGTGCCTGGAGTCGGCAGGCTCAAGAGACCCAGTACTTC
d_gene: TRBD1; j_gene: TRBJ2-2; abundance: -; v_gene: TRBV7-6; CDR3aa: CASSLARGQVGELFF; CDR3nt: TGTGCCAGCAGCTTAGCCAGGGGGCAGGTCGGGGAGCTGTTTTTT
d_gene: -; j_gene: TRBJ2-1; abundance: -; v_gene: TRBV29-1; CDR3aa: CSVPAPPGSYNEQFF; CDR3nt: TGCAGCGTTCCCGCCCCACCGGGGTCCTACAATGAGCAGTTCTTC
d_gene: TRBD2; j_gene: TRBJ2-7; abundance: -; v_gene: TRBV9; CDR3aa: CASSPHWGGDYEQYF; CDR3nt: TGTGCCAGCAGCCCTCACTGGGGGGGGGACTACGAGCAGTACTTC
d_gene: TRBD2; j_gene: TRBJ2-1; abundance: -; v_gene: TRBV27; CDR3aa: CASTKLAGADGEQFF; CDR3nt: TGTGCCAGCACCAAACTAGCGGGAGCCGATGGTGAGCAGTTCTTC
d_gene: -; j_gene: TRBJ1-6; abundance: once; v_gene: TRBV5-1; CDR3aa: CASSLGVGLNSPLHF; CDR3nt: TGCGCCAGCAGCTTGGGGGTAGGGCTCAATTCACCCCTCCACTTT
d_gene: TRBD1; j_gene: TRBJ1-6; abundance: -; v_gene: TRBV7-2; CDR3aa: CASNPGQSNSPLHF; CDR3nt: TGTGCCAGCAACCCGGGACAGTCGAATTCACCCCTCCACTTT
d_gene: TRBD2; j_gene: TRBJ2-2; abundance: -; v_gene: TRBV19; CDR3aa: CASSLLAVYGELFF; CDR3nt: TGTGCCAGTAGTTTGCTAGCGGTATACGGGGAGCTGTTTTTT